The table lists the clone carrying this T cell receptor beta chain with many counts. The antigen is unknown. The time point here: newly diagnosed GD, antithyroid drugs for less than 3 months. PBMC-extracted RNA yielded the TCR library. Arm-PCR of CDR3 regions and iRepertoire HTBI primers were used to build TCR beta libraries. Via MiXCR, TCRdb re-called the multiplex PCR reads, giving one row per CDR3 protein. This sample carries roughly 610,000 distinct CDR3 sequences, about 16% of them seen once, and the ten largest clones take more than 15%. This entry comes from a study of regulatory T cells in long-lasting Graves disease. Study observations and caveats: TCR diversity was lower in persistent Graves' patients than in newly diagnosed ones.

Separately, the same data were catalogued under a study of T cells in Graves' hyperthyroidism and ophthalmopathy. As that report states: During a first-round RT-PCR of the TCR CDR3, the HTBI primer set was used.

The source is a woman aged 25 to 39 with Graves disease. Specimen: peripheral blood mononuclear cells (PBMCs), collected at new diagnosis, from a patient treated with antithyroid drugs.

Here the CDR3 reads CASSLELAGANEQFF. The CDR3 region has the DNA TGCGCCAGCAGCTTGGAACTAGCGGGAGCTAATGAGCAGTTCTTC. V usage is TRBV5-1 and J usage is TRBJ2-1, with 11 bases aligning to TRBD2. Germline CDR1 reads SGHRS; CDR2 reads YFSETQ. This CDR3 contains 15 residues. The V gene end was trimmed by 0 bases and the J gene end by 7 bases; junction bases not matched to a gene: 3.